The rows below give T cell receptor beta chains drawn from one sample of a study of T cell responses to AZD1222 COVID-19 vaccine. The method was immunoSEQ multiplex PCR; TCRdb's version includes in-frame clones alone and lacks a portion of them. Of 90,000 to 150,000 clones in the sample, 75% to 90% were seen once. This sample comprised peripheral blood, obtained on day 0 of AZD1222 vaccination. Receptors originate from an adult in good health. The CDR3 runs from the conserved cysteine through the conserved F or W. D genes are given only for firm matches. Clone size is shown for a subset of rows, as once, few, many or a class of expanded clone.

CDR3 DNA: TGTGCCAGCCTCCAGGATGGGTCAGATACGCAGTATTTT; CDR3 protein: CASLQDGSDTQYF; clone size: NA; D gene: NA; V gene: TRBV12-3/TRBV12-4; J gene: TRBJ2-3
CDR3 DNA: TGTGCCAGCAAGTTGGGAGGTGGTACAGATACGCAGTATTTT; CDR3 protein: CASKLGGGTDTQYF; clone size: NA; D gene: NA; V gene: TRBV27; J gene: TRBJ2-3
CDR3 DNA: TGCAGCGTTGTCCGAAGCACAGATACGCAGTATTTT; CDR3 protein: CSVVRSTDTQYF; clone size: NA; D gene: NA; V gene: TRBV29-1; J gene: TRBJ2-3
CDR3 DNA: TGTGCCAGCAGCTTAGGAGCAGGGGGGAGAACTAATGAAAAACTGTTTTTT; CDR3 protein: CASSLGAGGRTNEKLFF; clone size: NA; D gene: TRBD1; V gene: TRBV11-2; J gene: TRBJ1-4
CDR3 DNA: TGTGCCAGTAGTATTCAGGGCACGGGATCCGAGCAGTACTTC; CDR3 protein: CASSIQGTGSEQYF; clone size: NA; D gene: NA; V gene: TRBV19; J gene: TRBJ2-7
CDR3 DNA: TGCGCCAGCAGCGCTGGACTGCTCGGGGCGTTCTTC; CDR3 protein: CASSAGLLGAFF; clone size: NA; D gene: NA; V gene: TRBV5-1; J gene: TRBJ2-1
CDR3 DNA: TGTGCCAGCATGATTTCGGCTAATGAAAAACTGTTTTTT; CDR3 protein: CASMISANEKLFF; clone size: NA; D gene: NA; V gene: TRBV2; J gene: TRBJ1-4
CDR3 DNA: TGTGCCAGCAGCCCAAGCCGGGCCGCGATCTACGAGCAGTACTTC; CDR3 protein: CASSPSRAAIYEQYF; clone size: NA; D gene: NA; V gene: TRBV7-9; J gene: TRBJ2-7
CDR3 DNA: TGTGCCAGTAGTATTGGAGGCACCGGGGAGCTGTTTTTT; CDR3 protein: CASSIGGTGELFF; clone size: NA; D gene: NA; V gene: TRBV19; J gene: TRBJ2-2
CDR3 DNA: TGTGCCAGCAGGTCCTCTGGAAACACCATATATTTT; CDR3 protein: CASRSSGNTIYF; clone size: NA; D gene: NA; V gene: TRBV19; J gene: TRBJ1-3
CDR3 DNA: TGTGCCAGCAGCGCCGGGACAGGGACACACATTCAGTACTTC; CDR3 protein: CASSAGTGTHIQYF; clone size: NA; D gene: TRBD1; V gene: TRBV2; J gene: TRBJ2-4
CDR3 DNA: TGTGCCAGCGGATGGACGGGGCCGGGTTCACCCCTCCACTTT; CDR3 protein: CASGWTGPGSPLHF; clone size: few; D gene: NA; V gene: TRBV27; J gene: TRBJ1-6
CDR3 DNA: TGTGCCAGCTCTCTCGACAGGGCCACCGGGGAGCTGTTTTTT; CDR3 protein: CASSLDRATGELFF; clone size: NA; D gene: TRBD1; V gene: TRBV18; J gene: TRBJ2-2
CDR3 DNA: TGTGCCAGCAGCTTAACTCATATAGCGGGGGGGACAGATACGCAGTATTTT; CDR3 protein: CASSLTHIAGGTDTQYF; clone size: NA; D gene: TRBD2; V gene: TRBV7-3; J gene: TRBJ2-3
CDR3 DNA: TGTGCCAGCGGGCGGCTAGCGGGTATATACAATGAGCAGTTCTTC; CDR3 protein: CASGRLAGIYNEQFF; clone size: NA; D gene: TRBD2; V gene: TRBV6-5; J gene: TRBJ2-1
CDR3 DNA: TGTGCCAGCAGCTTAGCCGCAAGACTAGCGGGCCCTTACAATGAGCAGTTCTTC; CDR3 protein: CASSLAARLAGPYNEQFF; clone size: NA; D gene: TRBD2; V gene: TRBV7-8; J gene: TRBJ2-1
CDR3 DNA: TGCAGCGTTTGGGATCAGGGGAGAACTAATGAAAAACTGTTTTTT; CDR3 protein: CSVWDQGRTNEKLFF; clone size: NA; D gene: NA; V gene: TRBV29-1; J gene: TRBJ1-4
CDR3 DNA: TGTGCCAGCAGCCTGGGTGGGGACAGTCAGCCCCAGCATTTT; CDR3 protein: CASSLGGDSQPQHF; clone size: NA; D gene: TRBD1; V gene: TRBV5-4; J gene: TRBJ1-5
CDR3 DNA: TGTGCCAGCAGTTTCAACCCCCGGGACAGGGACGACACCATATATTTT; CDR3 protein: CASSFNPRDRDDTIYF; clone size: NA; D gene: TRBD1; V gene: TRBV6-5; J gene: TRBJ1-3
CDR3 DNA: TGTGCCTGGAGTTATGTGGGGGGCGGCTACACCTTC; CDR3 protein: CAWSYVGGGYTF; clone size: once; D gene: NA; V gene: TRBV30; J gene: TRBJ1-2
CDR3 DNA: TGCGCCAGCAGCTTTACAGGTAGTGACACTGAAGCTTTCTTT; CDR3 protein: CASSFTGSDTEAFF; clone size: NA; D gene: NA; V gene: TRBV5-1; J gene: TRBJ1-1
CDR3 DNA: TGTGCCAGCAGTTTAGTCGACAGAGCTAACTATGGCTACACCTTC; CDR3 protein: CASSLVDRANYGYTF; clone size: NA; D gene: NA; V gene: TRBV28; J gene: TRBJ1-2
CDR3 DNA: TGCGCCAGCAGCTTGGGGACCGGGGCGGAAGATACGCAGTATTTT; CDR3 protein: CASSLGTGAEDTQYF; clone size: NA; D gene: NA; V gene: TRBV5-1; J gene: TRBJ2-3
CDR3 DNA: TGTGCCAGCAGCCGCCCGAACACTGAAGCTTTCTTT; CDR3 protein: CASSRPNTEAFF; clone size: NA; D gene: NA; V gene: TRBV7-9; J gene: TRBJ1-1
CDR3 DNA: TGTGCCAGCAGTCCCGGCGGACACCAAGAGACCCAGTACTTC; CDR3 protein: CASSPGGHQETQYF; clone size: NA; D gene: NA; V gene: TRBV27; J gene: TRBJ2-5
CDR3 DNA: TGTGCCAGCAGTTTGGTAGCGGGACCCCACAATGAGCAGTTCTTC; CDR3 protein: CASSLVAGPHNEQFF; clone size: NA; D gene: TRBD2; V gene: TRBV28; J gene: TRBJ2-1
CDR3 DNA: TGTGCCAGTAGTATGGGGACTAGCAACATTCAGTACTTC; CDR3 protein: CASSMGTSNIQYF; clone size: NA; D gene: TRBD2; V gene: TRBV19; J gene: TRBJ2-4
CDR3 DNA: TGTGCCAGCAGCTTAATCCCGGTCGCCTCCGAGCAGTACTTC; CDR3 protein: CASSLIPVASEQYF; clone size: once; D gene: NA; V gene: TRBV11-2; J gene: TRBJ2-7
CDR3 DNA: TGCGCCAGCAGCTTGGCTAGGGGAATGGGAACTGAAGCTTTCTTT; CDR3 protein: CASSLARGMGTEAFF; clone size: NA; D gene: NA; V gene: TRBV5-1; J gene: TRBJ1-1
CDR3 DNA: TGCAGCGTTGCTACAGGGGGCCAGACTGAAGCTTTCTTT; CDR3 protein: CSVATGGQTEAFF; clone size: NA; D gene: TRBD1; V gene: TRBV29-1; J gene: TRBJ1-1
CDR3 DNA: TGTGCCAGCAGATCGACGGCTACCTACGAGCAGTACTTC; CDR3 protein: CASRSTATYEQYF; clone size: NA; D gene: NA; V gene: TRBV27; J gene: TRBJ2-7
CDR3 DNA: TGTGCCTGGAGTCCCGGACTAGCCGACAATGAGCAGTTCTTC; CDR3 protein: CAWSPGLADNEQFF; clone size: NA; D gene: TRBD2; V gene: TRBV30; J gene: TRBJ2-1
CDR3 DNA: TGTGCCAGCAGTTTAGCAGGGATCAATCAGCCCCAGCATTTT; CDR3 protein: CASSLAGINQPQHF; clone size: once; D gene: NA; V gene: TRBV28; J gene: TRBJ1-5
CDR3 DNA: TGTGCCAGCAGTGAGGGGGGGAACGATCAGCCCCAGCATTTT; CDR3 protein: CASSEGGNDQPQHF; clone size: NA; D gene: NA; V gene: TRBV6-1; J gene: TRBJ1-5
CDR3 DNA: TGCGCCAGCAGCTTGGAGGGCGACGAGCAGTACTTC; CDR3 protein: CASSLEGDEQYF; clone size: NA; D gene: NA; V gene: TRBV5-1; J gene: TRBJ2-7